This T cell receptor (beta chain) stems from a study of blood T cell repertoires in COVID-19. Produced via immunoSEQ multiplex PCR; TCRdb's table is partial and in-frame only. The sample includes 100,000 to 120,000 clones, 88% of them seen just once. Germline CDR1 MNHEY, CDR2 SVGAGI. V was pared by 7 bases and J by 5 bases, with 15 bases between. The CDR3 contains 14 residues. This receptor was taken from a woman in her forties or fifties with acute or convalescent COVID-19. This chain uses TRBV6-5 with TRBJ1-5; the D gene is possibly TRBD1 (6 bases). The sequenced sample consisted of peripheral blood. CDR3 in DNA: TGTGCCAGCACCTGGGAACAGGGAGATCAGCCCCAGCATTTT. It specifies CASTWEQGDQPQHF.